Listed here are 22 T cell receptor beta chains from one sample, sequenced in a study of shared clonotypes between healthy human individuals (dated by TCRdb to 2019 to 2021). Libraries were constructed by the immunoSEQ multiplex PCR assay. This immuneACCESS table, as held by TCRdb, lists in-frame sequences with V and J called but not all clones. Of the missing ones, under half trace to an unresolved V gene in checked studies; the others have no known cause. The sample yields around 500,000 clones; around 73% were counted once. Of the sample, approximately 12% is held by the ten largest clones. The source material was PBMCs. All receptors come from a woman between 40 and 55 years old in good health. Some clones in this sample may be carry-over from other donors' samples.

Ten or more counts support this clone. The same CDR3 is also encoded by other DNA sequences in this sample. The J gene is TRBJ1-1, the V gene TRBV5-1, with D possibly matching TRBD1 (5 bases). The CDR3 covers 13 residues. The germline gives CDR1 SGHRS, CDR2 YFSETQ. The V and J ends lost 1 base and 4 bases respectively, with 8 bases between them. The CDR3 DNA reads TGCGCCAGCAGCTTGAGGACATTCACTGAAGCTTTCTTT. Encoded protein: CASSLRTFTEAFF.

Concerning this clone: A single base separates this from a much larger clone, so it may be a read error. This chain uses TRBV11-2 with TRBJ1-2, with TRBD1 matching 7 bases. The V gene's germline CDR1 is SGHAT and CDR2 FQNNGV. The CDR3 is made up of 18 amino acids. CDR3 loop: CASSSIRDSHKRTYSYTF. CDR3 bases: TGTGCCAGCAGCTCCATTCGGGACAGTCATAAAAGGACCTATAGCTACACCTTC.

V usage is TRBV6-6 and J usage is TRBJ1-2; D remains unclear. The CDR3 has 14 amino acids. Germline-derived CDR1 and CDR2 are MNHNY and SVGAGI (reference sequence). V lost 4 bases and J 5 bases, leaving 14 bases between the germline ends. The CDR3 nucleotides read TGTGCCAGCAGTTTCCCCAACATGGGTTATGGCTACACCTTC. Translated: CASSFPNMGYGYTF.

The V and J genes are TRBV5-1 and TRBJ1-2; 7 nucleotides line up with TRBD1. J gave up 4 bases and V 2 bases, and 11 bases lay outside the gene matches. The CDR3 is 16 residues long. CDR1 and CDR2 (germline): SGHRS, YFSETQ. The CDR3 DNA follows: TGCGCCAGCAGCTTAAGGGGGCCAGGGGTGTGCTATGGCTACACCTTC. As protein: CASSLRGPGVCYGYTF.

The chain carries TRBV14 and TRBJ2-7, with D unresolved. V was shortened by 6 bases and J by 0 bases, with 6 bases between the two germline ends. This CDR3 comprises 12 residues. CDR1 is SGHDN, CDR2 FVKESK, per germline. The CDR3 nucleotides are TGTGCCAGCAGTCCTAGCTCCTACGAGCAGTACTTC. This sequence encodes CASSPSSYEQYF.

This clone occurred many times. V is TRBV21-1 and J is TRBJ2-5. TRBV21-1 is labeled a pseudogene. The CDR3 sequence is 13 residues long. The CDR3 DNA reads TGTGCCAGCACCAAGGAAGGGGACGAGACCCAGTACTTC. It encodes CASTKEGDETQYF.

As regards this clone: This may be a read error, as it is one base from a much larger clone. The chain joins TRBV13 to TRBJ1-5; D is perhaps TRBD1 (6 bases). Germline V gene lookup returns CDR1 PRHDT and CDR2 FYEKMQ (reference sequence). The CDR3 totals 12 residues. The germline V and J ends were trimmed by 2 bases and 7 bases, with 6 bases remaining between them. For the CDR3, the DNA is TGTGCCAGCAGCTTAAGGGGGCAGCCCCAGCATTTT. This codes for CASSLRGQPQHF.

V usage is TRBV28 and J usage is TRBJ2-3; TRBD2 aligns across 10 bases. The ends lost 5 bases at V and 8 bases at J; junction bases unmatched: 7. Germline assignment: CDR1 MDHEN and CDR2 SYDVKM. This CDR3 spans 14 amino acids. CDR3 bases: TGTGCCAGCAGTGTCGGGACTAGCGTCCCTACGCAGTATTTT. Its protein product is CASSVGTSVPTQYF.

This chain connects TRBV5-1 to TRBJ2-6, with D perhaps matching TRBD1 (5 bases). Trimming pared 0 bases from V and 0 bases from J, leaving 13 bases between. CDR1 and CDR2 from the germline V gene are SGHRS and YFSETQ. The CDR3 has 18 residues. CDR3 bases: TGCGCCAGCAGCTTGGCCCCGACAGCCAACTCTGGGGCCAACGTCCTGACTTTC. The encoded protein is CASSLAPTANSGANVLTF.

This rearrangement joins TRBV7-2 to TRBJ1-2; D is possibly TRBD1 (6 bases). There are 15 residues in the CDR3. The V and J ends lost 5 bases and 4 bases respectively, with 17 bases between them. Germline V gene data show CDR1 as SGHTA and CDR2 as FQGNSA. The CDR3 region has the DNA TGTGCCAGCAGCGTAGGGGGGGGCAACGTCTATGGCTACACCTTC. Its protein is CASSVGGGNVYGYTF.

The J gene is TRBJ2-3, the V gene TRBV11-2, with 11 bases aligning to TRBD2. The CDR3 runs to 19 residues. Germline V gene lookup returns CDR1 SGHAT and CDR2 FQNNGV. Germline trimming cut 5 bases from V and 0 bases from J; bases unmatched to any gene: 13. CDR3 region: CASSQQPLTSGDSTDTQYF. The CDR3 DNA is TGTGCCAGCAGCCAACAACCGTTGACTAGCGGGGATAGCACAGATACGCAGTATTTT.

The gene calls are TRBV19 and TRBJ2-1; D remains ambiguous. Trimming shortened V by 5 bases and J by 7 bases, and 21 bases separated the two germline ends. Germline V lookup: CDR1 LNHDA, CDR2 SQIVND (reference sequence). The CDR3 runs to 16 residues. CDR3 coding DNA: TGTGCCAGTAGTTCGAACCCCTCGCAGATCTTGAATGAGCAGTTCTTC. Its translation is CASSSNPSQILNEQFF.

The V call is TRBV2, the J call TRBJ1-5; TRBD1 might be the D (5 bases). The V gene lost 6 bases and the J gene lost 1 base, with 10 bases spanning the gap. The CDR3 is made up of 14 amino acids. Germline CDR1 reads SNHLY; CDR2 reads FYNNEI. CDR3 loop: CASSDGGSNQPQHF. The CDR3 coding sequence is TGTGCCAGCAGCGATGGGGGGAGCAATCAGCCCCAGCATTTT.

V is TRBV7-6 and J is TRBJ1-4; D not certain. The CDR3 consists of 15 residues. V gave up 2 bases and J gave up 6 bases, with 13 bases separating them. CDR1 and CDR2 from the germline V gene are SGHVS and FNYEAQ. The CDR3 loop reads CASSLMTGRDEKLFF. Written as DNA, the CDR3 is TGTGCCAGCAGCTTAATGACGGGGAGGGATGAAAAACTGTTTTTT.

The rearrangement links TRBV6-1 to TRBJ1-5, with unresolved D. Trimming pared 1 base from V and 9 bases from J, leaving 10 bases between. The CDR3 totals 13 residues. Germline assignment: CDR1 MNHNS and CDR2 SASEGT. This chain's CDR3 is CASSEGTTLPQHF. CDR3 in DNA: TGTGCCAGCAGTGAAGGGACCACATTGCCCCAGCATTTT.

The rearrangement joins TRBV4-1 to TRBJ2-7; D remains unclear. Trimming cost V 0 bases and J 2 bases, with 8 bases left between them. The germline gives CDR1 MGHRA, CDR2 YSYEKL. There are 14 residues in the CDR3. The CDR3 DNA reads as TGCGCCAGCAGCCAAGATTATGGGACCTACGAGCAGTACTTC. Encoded protein: CASSQDYGTYEQYF.

V usage is TRBV7-2 and J usage is TRBJ2-5; 7 bases line up with TRBD2. J was trimmed by 3 bases and V by 5 bases; bases with no gene match: 6. The CDR3 is 14 residues long. Germline V gene data show CDR1 as SGHTA and CDR2 as FQGNSA. The CDR3: CASSPAGAEETQYF. The DNA of the CDR3 is TGTGCCAGCAGCCCGGCGGGAGCCGAAGAGACCCAGTACTTC.

The chain has TRBV9 and TRBJ1-2; D gene ambiguous. Between the trimmed V and J ends, which lost 4 bases and 6 bases, there was a span of 16 bases. Germline V gene data show CDR1 as SGDLS and CDR2 as YYNGEE. The CDR3 consists of 14 residues. The CDR3 sequence: CASSPRALGDGYTF. The DNA of the CDR3 is TGTGCCAGCAGCCCTCGGGCACTTGGTGATGGCTACACCTTC.

The chain carries TRBV28 and TRBJ2-5; TRBD1 is a possible D gene (6 bases). Germline V gene sequence: CDR1 MDHEN, CDR2 SYDVKM. The CDR3 is made up of 16 amino acids. Trimming shortened V by 3 bases and J by 1 base, and 15 bases separated the two germline ends. CDR3 bases: TGTGCCAGCAGTTTCCTAGACAGGATTATCCAAGAGACCCAGTACTTC. This translates into CASSFLDRIIQETQYF.

The V and J genes are TRBV29-1 and TRBJ1-1; 10 bases fit TRBD1. Unmatched junction bases numbered 6, after V lost 6 bases and J lost 5 bases. CDR1 is SQVTM and CDR2 is ANQGSEA in the germline V gene. This CDR3 is 13 amino acids long. The CDR3 spells CSVSRTGGTEAFF. The CDR3 nucleotides read TGCAGCGTGTCCCGGACAGGGGGAACTGAAGCTTTCTTT.

The V call is TRBV6-5, the J call TRBJ1-6; D unresolved. The germline CDR1 and CDR2 sequences are MNHEY and SVGAGI. This CDR3 region has 15 residues. V was pared by 0 bases and J by 5 bases, with 8 bases between. Here the CDR3 DNA reads TGTGCCAGCAGTTACTCGACTGGGGATAATTCACCCCTCCACTTT. Protein product: CASSYSTGDNSPLHF.

The genes are TRBV10-3 and TRBJ2-7, with TRBD2 matching over 8 bases. V dropped 6 bases and J dropped 3; count of bases not matched to a gene: 4. The germline gives CDR1 ENHRY, CDR2 SYGVKD. The CDR3 contains 13 residues. This CDR3 is CAIRGTSGYEQYF. DNA of the CDR3: TGTGCCATCAGAGGTACTAGCGGCTACGAGCAGTACTTC.